This TCR beta chain was identified in a study of regulatory T cells in long-lasting Graves disease. Study-wide findings and caveats: Researchers examined only peripheral blood and not thyroid tissue.

CDR3 size: 16 residues. From germline, CDR1 is LNHDA and CDR2 SQIVND (reference sequence). V trimming: 4 bases; J trimming: 3 bases; junction bases outside the gene matches: 6. The time point here: newly diagnosed GD, antithyroid drugs for less than 3 months. Generation of the TCR library employed RNA extracted from PBMCs. Through Arm-PCR of CDR3 regions and iRepertoire HTBI primers, TCR beta libraries were built. TCRdb itself ran the multiplex PCR reads through MiXCR, one entry per CDR3 protein. Of hundreds of thousands of distinct CDR3 sequences in the sample, around 15% are singletons; the top ten hold roughly 18%. Of note for this clonotype: Antigen: not known.

The same data also contributed to another study, on T cells in Graves' hyperthyroidism and ophthalmopathy. That work contributes: If no ophthalmopathy progression occurred within 18 months, Graves' hyperthyroidism was stable. Lactation, pregnancy, other autoimmune disease or uncontrolled infection excluded patients.

The V call is TRBV19, the J call TRBJ1-5; 10 bases are shared with TRBD1. This TCR was recovered from a woman aged 30 to 39 with Graves disease. The material was peripheral blood mononuclear cells (PBMCs), obtained at new diagnosis, from a patient treated with antithyroid drugs. CDR3 in DNA: TGTGCCAGTAGTAAGAGGGACAGGGGCGACAATCAGCCCCAGCATTTT. This translates into CASSKRDRGDNQPQHF.